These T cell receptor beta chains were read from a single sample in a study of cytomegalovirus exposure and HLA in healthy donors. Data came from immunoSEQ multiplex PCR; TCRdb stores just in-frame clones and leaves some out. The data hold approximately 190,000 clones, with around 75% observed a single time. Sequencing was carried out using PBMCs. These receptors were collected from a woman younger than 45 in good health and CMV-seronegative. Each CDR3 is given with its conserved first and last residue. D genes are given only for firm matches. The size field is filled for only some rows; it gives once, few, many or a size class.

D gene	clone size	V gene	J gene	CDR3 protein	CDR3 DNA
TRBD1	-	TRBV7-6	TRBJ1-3	CASSRAPSSGTGAGNTIYF	TGTGCCAGCAGCCGTGCGCCATCATCCGGGACAGGGGCTGGAAACACCATATATTTT
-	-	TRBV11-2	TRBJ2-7	CASSLAVEPYEQYF	TGTGCCAGCAGCTTAGCGGTAGAACCCTACGAGCAGTACTTC
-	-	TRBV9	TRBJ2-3	CASSVGGWLDTQYF	TGTGCCAGCAGCGTAGGTGGCTGGTTAGATACGCAGTATTTT
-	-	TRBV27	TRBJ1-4	CASSQQGFREKLFF	TGTGCCAGCAGCCAACAGGGTTTTAGAGAAAAACTGTTTTTT
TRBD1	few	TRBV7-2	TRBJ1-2	CASSPGGTGILYGYTF	TGTGCCAGCAGCCCTGGGGGGACAGGGATCCTTTATGGCTACACCTTC
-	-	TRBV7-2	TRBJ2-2	CASSLRGGTNTGELFF	TGTGCCAGCAGCTTAAGGGGGGGCACGAACACCGGGGAGCTGTTTTTT
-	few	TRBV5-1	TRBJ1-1	CASSSDGHPNTEAFF	TGCGCCAGCAGCTCAGATGGACACCCGAACACTGAAGCTTTCTTT
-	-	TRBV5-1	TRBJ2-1	CASSQGVESEQFF	TGCGCCAGCAGCCAAGGGGTAGAGAGTGAGCAGTTCTTC
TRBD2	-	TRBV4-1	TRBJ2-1	CASSPPGTSGRINEQFF	TGCGCCAGCAGCCCCCCCGGGACTAGCGGGAGAATCAATGAGCAGTTCTTC
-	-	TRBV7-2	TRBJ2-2	CASSSVSGELFF	TGTGCCAGCAGCTCTGTATCCGGGGAGCTGTTTTTC
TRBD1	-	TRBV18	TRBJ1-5	CASSLGTVDQPQHF	TGTGCCAGCTCACTAGGGACAGTCGATCAGCCCCAGCATTTT
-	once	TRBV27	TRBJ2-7	CASSLAGGYEQYF	TGTGCCAGCAGTTTAGCAGGGGGGTACGAGCAGTACTTC
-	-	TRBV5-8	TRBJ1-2	CASSLVGGGQSVYGYTF	TGTGCCAGCAGCTTGGTTGGCGGTGGACAGAGCGTCTATGGCTACACCTTC
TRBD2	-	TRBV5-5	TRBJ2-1	CASSPTSRTYNEQFF	TGTGCCAGCAGCCCGACTAGCAGAACCTACAATGAGCAGTTCTTC
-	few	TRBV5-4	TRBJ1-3	CASSWRPGNTIYF	TGTGCCAGCAGCTGGAGGCCTGGAAACACCATATATTTT
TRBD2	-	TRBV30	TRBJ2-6	CAWRRQTSGPGANVLTF	TGTGCCTGGAGACGGCAAACTAGCGGGCCTGGGGCCAACGTCCTGACTTTC
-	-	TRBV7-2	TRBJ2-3	CASSLAGGHGDTQYF	TGTGCCAGCAGCTTAGCGGGGGGGCATGGAGATACGCAGTATTTT
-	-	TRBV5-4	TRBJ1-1	CASSLYEGRTEAFF	TGTGCCAGCAGCTTGTACGAGGGTAGGACTGAAGCTTTCTTT
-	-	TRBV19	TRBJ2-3	CASSIKGITDTQYF	TGTGCCAGTAGTATAAAGGGGATCACAGATACGCAGTATTTT
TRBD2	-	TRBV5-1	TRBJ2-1	CASSLERLAGGLNSYNEQFF	TGCGCCAGCAGCTTGGAGAGACTAGCGGGAGGCCTCAACTCCTACAATGAGCAGTTCTTC
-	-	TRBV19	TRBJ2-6	CASSWGLSSGANVLTF	TGTGCCAGTAGTTGGGGCCTAAGCTCTGGGGCCAACGTCCTGACTTTC
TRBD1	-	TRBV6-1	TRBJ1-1	CASSDQDRANTEAFF	TGTGCCAGCAGTGACCAAGACAGGGCTAACACTGAAGCTTTCTTT
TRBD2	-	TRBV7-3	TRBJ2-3	CASSLLAGPDTQYF	TGTGCCAGCAGCCTACTAGCGGGACCAGATACGCAGTATTTT
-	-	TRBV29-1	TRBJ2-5	CSVVTTTSQTQYF	TGCAGCGTTGTCACCACGACAAGCCAGACCCAGTACTTC
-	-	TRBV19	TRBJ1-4	CASSTRSDTNEKLFF	TGTGCCAGTAGTACCCGGAGCGACACTAATGAAAAACTGTTTTTT
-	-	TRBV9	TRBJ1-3	CASSLPGNTIYF	TGTGCCAGCAGCCTCCCTGGAAACACCATATATTTT
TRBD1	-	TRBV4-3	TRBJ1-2	CASSQDRTGGGYTF	TGCGCCAGCAGCCAAGATAGGACAGGAGGTGGCTACACCTTC
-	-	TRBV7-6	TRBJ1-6	CASSLGTTNSPLHF	TGTGCCAGCAGCTTGGGGACAACAAATTCACCCCTCCACTTT
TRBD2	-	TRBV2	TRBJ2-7	CASRVAGFAYEQYF	TGTGCCAGCAGGGTAGCGGGGTTCGCCTACGAGCAGTACTTC
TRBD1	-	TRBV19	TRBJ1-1	CASSPSRTGIGENTEAFF	TGTGCCAGTAGCCCCTCCAGGACAGGGATAGGGGAGAACACTGAAGCTTTCTTT
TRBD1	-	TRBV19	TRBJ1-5	CASSRGQGINQPQHF	TGTGCCAGTAGTAGAGGACAGGGTATTAATCAGCCCCAGCATTTT
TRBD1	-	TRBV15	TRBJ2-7	CATSRAGQIYEQYF	TGTGCCACCAGCAGAGCGGGACAGATCTACGAGCAGTACTTC
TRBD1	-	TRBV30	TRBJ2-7	CAWGQGWYEQYF	TGTGCCTGGGGACAGGGTTGGTACGAGCAGTACTTC
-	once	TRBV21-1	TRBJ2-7	CASSKGWRTPLYEQYF	TGTGCCAGCAGCAAAGGATGGCGGACTCCACTCTACGAGCAGTACTTC
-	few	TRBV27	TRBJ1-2	CASSLIGGALEYGYTF	TGTGCCAGCAGTTTAATTGGCGGGGCGTTGGAATATGGCTACACCTTC
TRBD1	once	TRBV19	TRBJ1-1	CASSWTGDATEAFF	TGTGCCAGTAGTTGGACAGGGGATGCCACTGAAGCTTTCTTT
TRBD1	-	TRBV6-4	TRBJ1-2	CASSPGTGYGYTF	TGTGCCAGCAGCCCCGGGACAGGGTACGGCTACACCTTC
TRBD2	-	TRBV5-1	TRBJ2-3	CASSFLTSGGPINPPDTQYF	TGCGCCAGCAGCTTCCTGACTAGCGGGGGCCCGATCAACCCCCCAGATACGCAGTATTTT
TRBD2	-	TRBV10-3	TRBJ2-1	CAISPGLTYNEQFF	TGTGCCATCAGTCCGGGACTAACGTACAATGAGCAGTTCTTC
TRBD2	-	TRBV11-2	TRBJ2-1	CASSLEMRERGEQFF	TGTGCCAGCAGCTTAGAGATGCGGGAGCGTGGTGAGCAGTTCTTC
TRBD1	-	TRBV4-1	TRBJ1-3	CASSARAGTGNTIYF	TGCGCCAGCAGCGCTCGAGCAGGGACAGGGAACACCATATATTTT
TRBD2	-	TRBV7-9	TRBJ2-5	CASSFVQTSGGSGRSQYF	TGTGCCAGCAGCTTTGTTCAAACTAGCGGGGGTTCGGGACGGAGCCAGTACTTC
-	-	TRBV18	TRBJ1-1	CASSMDRNTEAFF	TGTGCCAGCTCAATGGACAGGAACACTGAAGCTTTCTTT
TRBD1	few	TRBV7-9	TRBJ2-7	CASSSHDDRALYEQYF	TGTGCCAGCAGCTCGCACGACGACAGGGCCCTATACGAGCAGTACTTC
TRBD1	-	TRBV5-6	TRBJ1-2	CASSLGQGAPGGYTF	TGTGCCAGCAGCCTGGGACAGGGGGCGCCGGGTGGCTACACCTTC
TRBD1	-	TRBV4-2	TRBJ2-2	CASSQGPTGGRNTGELFF	TGTGCCAGCAGCCAAGGCCCCACAGGGGGCCGGAACACCGGGGAGCTGTTTTTT
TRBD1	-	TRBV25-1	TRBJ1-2	CASSEHDAGTGYGYTF	TGTGCCAGCAGTGAACATGACGCCGGGACAGGCTATGGCTACACCTTC
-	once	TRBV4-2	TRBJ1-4	CASSQGLGRGFHNEKLFF	TGTGCCAGCAGCCAAGGTTTGGGCAGGGGCTTCCATAATGAAAAACTGTTTTTT
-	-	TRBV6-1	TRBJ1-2	CASSEAQGGYTF	TGTGCCAGCAGTGAAGCGCAGGGGGGCTACACCTTC
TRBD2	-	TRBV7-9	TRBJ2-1	CASRVRTSGGANEQFF	TGTGCCAGCAGAGTGAGGACTAGCGGGGGGGCCAATGAGCAGTTCTTC